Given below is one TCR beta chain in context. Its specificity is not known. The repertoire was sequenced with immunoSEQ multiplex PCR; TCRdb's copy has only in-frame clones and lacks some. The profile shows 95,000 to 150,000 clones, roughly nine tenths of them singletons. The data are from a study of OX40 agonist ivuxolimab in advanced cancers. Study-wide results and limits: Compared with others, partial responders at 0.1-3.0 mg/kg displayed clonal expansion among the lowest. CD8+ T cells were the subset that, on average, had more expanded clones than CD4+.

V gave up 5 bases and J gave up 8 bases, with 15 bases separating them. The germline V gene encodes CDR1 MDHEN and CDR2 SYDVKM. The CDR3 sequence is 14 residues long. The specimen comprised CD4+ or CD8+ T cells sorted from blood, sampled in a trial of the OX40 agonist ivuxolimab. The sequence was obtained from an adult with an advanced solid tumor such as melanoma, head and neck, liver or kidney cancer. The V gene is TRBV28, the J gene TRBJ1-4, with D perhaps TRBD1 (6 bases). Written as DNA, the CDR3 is TGTGCCAGCAGTCAGGACAGATGGGGCGAAAAACTGTTTTTT. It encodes CASSQDRWGEKLFF.